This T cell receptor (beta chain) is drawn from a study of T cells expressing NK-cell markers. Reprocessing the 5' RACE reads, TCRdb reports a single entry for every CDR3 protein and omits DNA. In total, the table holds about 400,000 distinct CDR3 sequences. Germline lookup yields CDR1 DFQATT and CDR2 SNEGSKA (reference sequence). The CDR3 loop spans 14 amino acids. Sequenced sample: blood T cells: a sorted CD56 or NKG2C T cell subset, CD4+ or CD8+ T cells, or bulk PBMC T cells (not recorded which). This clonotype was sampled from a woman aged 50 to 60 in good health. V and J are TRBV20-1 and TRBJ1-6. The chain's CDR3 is CSAGGGSYNSPLHF.